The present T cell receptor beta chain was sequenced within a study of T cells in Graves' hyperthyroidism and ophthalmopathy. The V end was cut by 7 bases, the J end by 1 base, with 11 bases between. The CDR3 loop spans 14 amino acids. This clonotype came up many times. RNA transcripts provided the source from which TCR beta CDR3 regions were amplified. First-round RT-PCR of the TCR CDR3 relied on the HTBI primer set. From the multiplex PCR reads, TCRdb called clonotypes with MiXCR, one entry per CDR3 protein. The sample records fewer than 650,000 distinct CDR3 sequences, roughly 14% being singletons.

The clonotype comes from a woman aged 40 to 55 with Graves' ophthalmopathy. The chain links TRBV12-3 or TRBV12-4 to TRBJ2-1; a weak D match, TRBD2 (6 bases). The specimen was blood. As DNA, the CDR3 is TGTGCCAGCATCTCCCGGGAGTCCTACAATGAGCAGTTCTTC. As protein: CASISRESYNEQFF.